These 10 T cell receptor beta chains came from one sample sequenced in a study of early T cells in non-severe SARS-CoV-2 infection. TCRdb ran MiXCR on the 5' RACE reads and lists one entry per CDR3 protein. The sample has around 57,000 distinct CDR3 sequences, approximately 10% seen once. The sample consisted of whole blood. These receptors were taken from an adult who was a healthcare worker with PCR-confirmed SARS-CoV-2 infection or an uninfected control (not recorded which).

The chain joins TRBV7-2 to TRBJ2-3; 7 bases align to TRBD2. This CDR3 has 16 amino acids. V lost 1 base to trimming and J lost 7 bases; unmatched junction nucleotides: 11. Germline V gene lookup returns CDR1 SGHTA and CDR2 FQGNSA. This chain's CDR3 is CASSLGETSTMNTQYF. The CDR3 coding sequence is TGTGCCAGCAGCTTAGGGGAGACTAGCACGATGAATACGCAGTATTTT.

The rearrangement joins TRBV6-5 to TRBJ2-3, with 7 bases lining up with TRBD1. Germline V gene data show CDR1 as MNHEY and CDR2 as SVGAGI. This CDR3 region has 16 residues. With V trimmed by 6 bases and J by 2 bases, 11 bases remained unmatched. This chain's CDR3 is CASRRLPGQLTDTQYF. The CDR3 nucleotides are TGTGCCAGCAGGCGTTTACCGGGACAGCTCACAGATACGCAGTATTTT.

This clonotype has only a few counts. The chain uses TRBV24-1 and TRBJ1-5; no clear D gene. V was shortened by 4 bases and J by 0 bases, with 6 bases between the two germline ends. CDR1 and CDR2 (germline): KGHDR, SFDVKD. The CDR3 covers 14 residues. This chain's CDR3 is CATSEVVSNQPQHF. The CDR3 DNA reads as TGTGCCACCAGTGAGGTTGTTAGCAATCAGCCCCAGCATTTT.

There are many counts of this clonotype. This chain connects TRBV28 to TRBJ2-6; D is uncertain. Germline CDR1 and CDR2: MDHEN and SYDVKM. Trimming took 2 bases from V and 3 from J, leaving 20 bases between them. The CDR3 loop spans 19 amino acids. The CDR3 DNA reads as TGTGCCAGCAGTTTAAATTGGGCAGAAATCACGCATGGGGCCAACGTCCTGACTTTC. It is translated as CASSLNWAEITHGANVLTF. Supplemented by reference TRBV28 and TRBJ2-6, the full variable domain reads DVKVTQSSRYLVKRTGEKVFLECVQDMDHENMFWYRQDPGLGLRLIYFSYDVKMKEKGDIPEGYSVSREKKERFSLILESASTNQTSMYLCASSLNWAEITHGANVLTFGAGSRLTVL.

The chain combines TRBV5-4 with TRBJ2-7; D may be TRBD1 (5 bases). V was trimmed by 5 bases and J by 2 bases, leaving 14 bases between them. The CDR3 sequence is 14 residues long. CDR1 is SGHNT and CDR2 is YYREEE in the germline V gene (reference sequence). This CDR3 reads CASRAQGTAYEQYF. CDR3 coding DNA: TGTGCCAGCAGGGCTCAGGGAACGGCCTACGAGCAGTACTTC.

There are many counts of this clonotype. The CDR3 region is CASSLNAGTAPQHF. The CDR3 nucleotides read TGTGCCAGCAGTTTGAATGCGGGGACGGCACCCCAGCATTTT. The chain carries TRBV28 and TRBJ1-5; possible D gene TRBD1, 5 bases. Trimming removed 3 bases at V and 10 bases at J, with 16 bases between. The CDR3 is 14 residues long. The germline V gene encodes CDR1 MDHEN and CDR2 SYDVKM.

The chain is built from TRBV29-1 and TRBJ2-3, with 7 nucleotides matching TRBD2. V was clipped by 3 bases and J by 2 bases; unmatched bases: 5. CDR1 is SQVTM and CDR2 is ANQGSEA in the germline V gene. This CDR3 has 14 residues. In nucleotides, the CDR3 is TGCAGCGTTGACAGGGACTACAACACAGATACGCAGTATTTT. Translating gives CSVDRDYNTDTQYF.

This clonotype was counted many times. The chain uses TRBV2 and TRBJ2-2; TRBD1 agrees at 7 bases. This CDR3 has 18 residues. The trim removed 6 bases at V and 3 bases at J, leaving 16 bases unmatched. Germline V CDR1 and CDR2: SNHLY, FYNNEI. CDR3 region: CASRRGTVGLGDTGELFF. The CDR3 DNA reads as TGTGCCAGCAGGAGGGGGACAGTGGGTTTAGGTGACACCGGGGAGCTGTTTTTT.

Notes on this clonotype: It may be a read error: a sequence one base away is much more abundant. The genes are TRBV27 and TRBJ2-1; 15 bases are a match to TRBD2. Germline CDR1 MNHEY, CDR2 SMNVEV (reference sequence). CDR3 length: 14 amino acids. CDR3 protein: CVSRGLAGGAEQFF. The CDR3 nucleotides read TGTGTCAGCCGCGGACTAGCGGGAGGGGCTGAGCAGTTCTTC.

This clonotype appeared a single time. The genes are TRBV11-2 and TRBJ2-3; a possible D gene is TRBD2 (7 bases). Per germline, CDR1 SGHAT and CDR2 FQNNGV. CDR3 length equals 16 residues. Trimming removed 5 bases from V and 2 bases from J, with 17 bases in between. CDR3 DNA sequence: TGTGCCAGCAGCCGGCGGGGGCAGGGATTCACAGATACGCAGTATTTT. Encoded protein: CASSRRGQGFTDTQYF.